This is a list of T cell receptor beta chains from one sample in a study of T cell repertoires in cytomegalovirus infection. Their antigens remain unidentified. Each CDR3 protein is one row after TCRdb ran MiXCR on the reads. The sample consists of 750,000 to 950,000 distinct CDR3 sequences, almost 30% of them appearing once. The sequencing here drew on cultured CD8+ T cells from PBMCs, taken from culture after CMV antigen stimulation. Receptors were obtained from a human donor in good health (CMV status not recorded). Some clones in this sample may be carry-over from other donors' samples. The CDR3 runs from the conserved cysteine through the conserved F or W. D genes are given only for firm matches. Expanded clones get a size class; other rows say once, few or many, or leave the size out.

clone_size d_call j_call v_call cdr3_nt cdr3_aa
- - TRBJ1-2 TRBV6-2/TRBV6-3 TGTGCCAGCAGCAAGACAGGTCATCGGTATGGCTACACCTTC CASSKTGHRYGYTF
- - TRBJ2-1 TRBV10-3 TGTGCCATCAGTGAAAAAACTAGCCGGAGTGAGCAGTTCTTC CAISEKTSRSEQFF
- - TRBJ2-3 TRBV2 TGTGTCAGCAGTGAAAGCCCAGATACGCAGTATTTT CVSSESPDTQYF
few TRBD2 TRBJ2-1 TRBV6-5 TGTGCCAGCAGTTACTCCGGGACTAGCGGGGGTTATCTTAGCTCCTACAATGAGCAGTTCTTC CASSYSGTSGGYLSSYNEQFF
many TRBD1 TRBJ2-7 TRBV19 TGTGCCAGTAGTCAGGGGGCGAGCTACGAGCAGTACTTC CASSQGASYEQYF
many - TRBJ2-1 TRBV27 TGTGCCAGCAGCATTTTCGCGGGACGGGGAAACAATGAGCAGTTCTTC CASSIFAGRGNNEQFF
- - TRBJ2-5 TRBV7-9 TGTGCCAGCAGCTGGACAGAAGAGACCCAGTACTTC CASSWTEETQYF
- - TRBJ1-1 TRBV20-1 TGCAGTGCTAGTGAGGAAGTGGCCACTGAAGCTTTCTTT CSASEEVATEAFF
- TRBD1 TRBJ1-2 TRBV6-5 TGTGCCAGCAGTCCGACAGGGTCGATTTATGGCTACACCTTC CASSPTGSIYGYTF
- TRBD1 TRBJ2-7 TRBV20-1 TGCAGTGCTAGAGACTCCAGGGGGGGGGACAGGGGCTACGAGCAGTACTTC CSARDSRGGDRGYEQYF
few TRBD1 TRBJ2-2 TRBV24-1 TGTGCCACCAGGGACAGGAGGAACACCGGGGAGCTGTTTTTT CATRDRRNTGELFF
few TRBD2 TRBJ2-1 TRBV7-8 TGTGCCAGCAGCTCCCCGGGGAGGGCGAATGAGCAGTTCTTC CASSSPGRANEQFF
- TRBD1 TRBJ1-2 TRBV19 TGTGCCAGTAGTGTCGGGACAGGGGGCACGGGGAGCTACACCTTC CASSVGTGGTGSYTF
- - TRBJ2-6 TRBV7-9 TGTGCCAGCAGCTTAAATGGTCCTCAAAGCTCTGGGGCCAACGTCCTGACTTTC CASSLNGPQSSGANVLTF
- - TRBJ1-1 TRBV27 TGTGCCAGCAGTAGGTCAATAGGAAAGGCGGGCACTGAAGCTTTCTTT CASSRSIGKAGTEAFF
- TRBD1 TRBJ2-7 TRBV7-9 TGTGCCAGCAGCTTAGAGGACAGGCGGGCCTCCTACGAGCAGTACTTC CASSLEDRRASYEQYF
- - TRBJ2-3 TRBV7-9 TGTGCCAGCAGCTCCGGGTCCTTTGGTAGCACAGATACGCAGTATTTT CASSSGSFGSTDTQYF
- - TRBJ1-2 TRBV4-1 TGCGCCAGCAGCCACCAGGTAGAGAAGGAGGACTATGGCTACACCTTC CASSHQVEKEDYGYTF
many - TRBJ2-1 TRBV12-3/TRBV12-4 TGTGCCAGCACCCTCGGGCAGGGTCGGCATGAGCAGTTCTTC CASTLGQGRHEQFF
- - TRBJ1-2 TRBV6-5 TGTGCCAGCAGTTTCTCCCACGACAGTAACTATGGCTACACCTTC CASSFSHDSNYGYTF
many TRBD1 TRBJ1-3 TRBV7-9 TGTGCCAGCAGCTTAAACAGGGGATACACCATATATTTT CASSLNRGYTIYF
- TRBD1 TRBJ1-4 TRBV12-3/TRBV12-4 TGTGCCAGCAGGACAGGGCGGGACGAAAAACTGTTTTTT CASRTGRDEKLFF
few - TRBJ2-5 TRBV5-1 TGCGCCAGCAGCTTCCGGGACAACCTCAACGGGCAAGAGACCCAGTACTTC CASSFRDNLNGQETQYF
- TRBD1 TRBJ1-5 TRBV4-1 TGCGCCAGCAGCCAAGAGGAGGGGGCGCTTGATCAGCCCCAGCATTTT CASSQEEGALDQPQHF
few - TRBJ2-7 TRBV7-6 TGTGCCAGCAGCCCAAAGGGGGGTTGGGAGCAGTACTTC CASSPKGGWEQYF
many TRBD1 TRBJ2-5 TRBV7-9 TGTGCCAGCAGCTTGAAAAGGAGGCAGGGGGCAGCGGAGACCCAGTACTTC CASSLKRRQGAAETQYF
few TRBD2 TRBJ2-1 TRBV6-6 TGTGCCAGCAGTTATGCGGGGGGGCTTATCAATGAGCAGTTCTTC CASSYAGGLINEQFF
- - TRBJ1-6 TRBV4-2 TGTGCCAGCAGCCAAGGACACACCTTAAATTCACCCCTCCACTTT CASSQGHTLNSPLHF
- - TRBJ2-3 TRBV19 TGTGCCAGTAGTATGGTCCAGGGAACAGATACGCAGTATTTT CASSMVQGTDTQYF